A selection of T cell receptor beta chains follows, all from one sample in a study of beta chain features in type 1 diabetes. Using immunoSEQ multiplex PCR, the repertoire was profiled, and TCRdb retains in-frame clones only, with some absent. The sample lists 55,000 to 85,000 clones; nearly 50% were seen once. The sample consisted of central memory CD4+ T cells from blood. The receptors shown here come from a man under 40 with type 1 diabetes. The CDR3 runs from the conserved cysteine through the conserved F or W. Each record gives: D gene, J gene, V gene, clone size, CDR3 DNA, CDR3 protein. The D gene is left open where the match is weak. Expanded clones are given a class, and other clones once, few, many or no size at all.

d_call: TRBD1
j_call: TRBJ2-2
v_call: TRBV27
clone_size: few
cdr3_nt: TGTGCCAGCAGCCCCGGACAGGGAAGTTACACCGGGGAGCTGTTTTTT
cdr3_aa: CASSPGQGSYTGELFF

d_call: -
j_call: TRBJ1-2
v_call: TRBV5-1
clone_size: -
cdr3_nt: TGCGCCAGCAGCAAGTTGTCGCAGGGAAATGATGGCTACACCTTC
cdr3_aa: CASSKLSQGNDGYTF

d_call: -
j_call: TRBJ1-5
v_call: TRBV10-1
clone_size: -
cdr3_nt: TGCGCCAGCAGTCCGGACTGGGATCAGCCCCAGCATTTT
cdr3_aa: CASSPDWDQPQHF

d_call: -
j_call: TRBJ2-2
v_call: TRBV7-9
clone_size: few
cdr3_nt: TGTGCCAGCAGCTTGGCCAGGGGCGAAGGCTCCGGGGAGCTGTTTTTT
cdr3_aa: CASSLARGEGSGELFF

d_call: -
j_call: TRBJ1-2
v_call: TRBV6-6
clone_size: -
cdr3_nt: TGTGCCAGCAGTCCACTGGAAGGGGACTATGGCTACACCTTC
cdr3_aa: CASSPLEGDYGYTF

d_call: TRBD1
j_call: TRBJ1-1
v_call: TRBV5-4
clone_size: few
cdr3_nt: TGTGCCAGCAGCCCACGGCAGGGGGAGAATGAAGCTTTCTTT
cdr3_aa: CASSPRQGENEAFF

d_call: TRBD1
j_call: TRBJ1-3
v_call: TRBV18
clone_size: once
cdr3_nt: TGTGCCAGCTCACAACCTGGGACAGTAAGCGGAAACACCATATATTTT
cdr3_aa: CASSQPGTVSGNTIYF

d_call: -
j_call: TRBJ2-7
v_call: TRBV10-3
clone_size: once
cdr3_nt: TGTGCCATCGGAGAGGGTGGGACCTACGAGCAGTACTTC
cdr3_aa: CAIGEGGTYEQYF

d_call: -
j_call: TRBJ2-1
v_call: TRBV4-1
clone_size: few
cdr3_nt: TGCGCCAGCACCCGGGGGTGGGGGGGGCCGAGCTCCTACAATGAGCAGTTCTTC
cdr3_aa: CASTRGWGGPSSYNEQFF

d_call: -
j_call: TRBJ2-3
v_call: TRBV19
clone_size: few
cdr3_nt: TGTGCCAGTAGTATCGTAGCGGCTAGCACAGATACGCAGTATTTT
cdr3_aa: CASSIVAASTDTQYF

d_call: TRBD1
j_call: TRBJ1-5
v_call: TRBV6-1
clone_size: few
cdr3_nt: TGTGCCAGCCGGAACTCGGGACAGCTAAATCAGCCCCAGCATTTT
cdr3_aa: CASRNSGQLNQPQHF

d_call: TRBD2
j_call: TRBJ2-1
v_call: TRBV5-1
clone_size: few
cdr3_nt: TGCGCCAGCAGACCAAGTCTAGCGGAGTCCTACAATGAGCAGTTCTTC
cdr3_aa: CASRPSLAESYNEQFF

d_call: TRBD1
j_call: TRBJ2-2
v_call: TRBV7-2
clone_size: -
cdr3_nt: TGTGCCAGCAGCCAAAGGGACAGGGGGCGCGAGCTGTTTTTT
cdr3_aa: CASSQRDRGRELFF

d_call: TRBD2
j_call: TRBJ2-1
v_call: TRBV10-1
clone_size: -
cdr3_nt: TGCGCCAGCAGTGATCCCCCCGGGACTAGCGGGAGTTATGAGCAGTTCTTC
cdr3_aa: CASSDPPGTSGSYEQFF

d_call: -
j_call: TRBJ1-5
v_call: TRBV18
clone_size: few
cdr3_nt: TGTGCCAGCTCACCAATGGCAGAATCTTATAGCAATCAGCCCCAGCATTTT
cdr3_aa: CASSPMAESYSNQPQHF

d_call: TRBD2
j_call: TRBJ2-3
v_call: TRBV6-5
clone_size: -
cdr3_nt: TGTGCCAGCACGACTAGCGGAAACACAGATACGCAGTATTTT
cdr3_aa: CASTTSGNTDTQYF

d_call: TRBD1
j_call: TRBJ2-7
v_call: TRBV6-5
clone_size: few
cdr3_nt: TGTGCCAGCAGTAGGACACAGGGGAACTACGAGCAGTACTTC
cdr3_aa: CASSRTQGNYEQYF

d_call: -
j_call: TRBJ1-1
v_call: TRBV19
clone_size: -
cdr3_nt: TGTGCCAGTAGCTTTGGGGGGAACTTTAACACTGAAGCTTTCTTT
cdr3_aa: CASSFGGNFNTEAFF

d_call: TRBD1
j_call: TRBJ2-1
v_call: TRBV27
clone_size: -
cdr3_nt: TGTGCCAGCAGCCCCGTCTCGACAGGGGCCGCGTACAATGAGCAGTTCTTC
cdr3_aa: CASSPVSTGAAYNEQFF

d_call: TRBD1
j_call: TRBJ2-7
v_call: TRBV4-1
clone_size: -
cdr3_nt: TGCGCCAGCAGCCGCGGACAGGGGGAATCCTACGAGCAGTACTTC
cdr3_aa: CASSRGQGESYEQYF

d_call: -
j_call: TRBJ2-5
v_call: TRBV4-2
clone_size: -
cdr3_nt: TGTGCCAGCAGCCAGCAGGGTTCCCTCGGGGGAGAGACCCAGTACTTC
cdr3_aa: CASSQQGSLGGETQYF

d_call: -
j_call: TRBJ1-2
v_call: TRBV23-1
clone_size: few
cdr3_nt: TGCGCCAGCAGTCGGGGCCCTACAGGCCACCTAACTAACTATGGCTACACCTTC
cdr3_aa: CASSRGPTGHLTNYGYTF

d_call: -
j_call: TRBJ2-1
v_call: TRBV5-1
clone_size: -
cdr3_nt: TGCGCCAGCCAACAAGACATGAGCTCCTACAATGAGCAGTTCTTC
cdr3_aa: CASQQDMSSYNEQFF

d_call: TRBD1
j_call: TRBJ2-7
v_call: TRBV29-1
clone_size: few
cdr3_nt: TGCAGCGTGGAGACAGGGACCTCTAAAAGCTCCTACGAGCAGTACTTC
cdr3_aa: CSVETGTSKSSYEQYF

d_call: -
j_call: TRBJ2-3
v_call: TRBV18
clone_size: -
cdr3_nt: TGTGCCAGCTCGCGGGGAGTGACAGATACGCAGTATTTT
cdr3_aa: CASSRGVTDTQYF

d_call: TRBD1
j_call: TRBJ2-7
v_call: TRBV30
clone_size: -
cdr3_nt: TGTGCCTGGAGCTCCGGGACAGGGAAACACGAGCAGTACTTC
cdr3_aa: CAWSSGTGKHEQYF

d_call: -
j_call: TRBJ2-3
v_call: TRBV19
clone_size: -
cdr3_nt: TGTGCCAGTAGAACCTCCGGGGATATCACAGATACGCAGTATTTT
cdr3_aa: CASRTSGDITDTQYF

d_call: -
j_call: TRBJ1-1
v_call: TRBV9
clone_size: few
cdr3_nt: TGTGCCAGCAGCGCGGGACACCAGAACACTGAAGCTTTCTTT
cdr3_aa: CASSAGHQNTEAFF

d_call: -
j_call: TRBJ2-7
v_call: TRBV18
clone_size: -
cdr3_nt: TGTGCCAGCTCACCACCTACAACGCCTGACGAGCAGTACTTC
cdr3_aa: CASSPPTTPDEQYF

d_call: TRBD2
j_call: TRBJ2-1
v_call: TRBV5-8
clone_size: -
cdr3_nt: TGTGCCAGCAGCCTAAGAGGGACTAGCGGGGGGGCCAGTAATGAGCAGTTCTTC
cdr3_aa: CASSLRGTSGGASNEQFF

d_call: -
j_call: TRBJ1-5
v_call: TRBV19
clone_size: -
cdr3_nt: TGTGCCAGTAGTATATCCGGGGTCCAGCCCCAGCATTTT
cdr3_aa: CASSISGVQPQHF

d_call: -
j_call: TRBJ2-1
v_call: TRBV19
clone_size: -
cdr3_nt: TGTGCCAGTAGTATCCGAGAAAATGAGCAGTTCTTC
cdr3_aa: CASSIRENEQFF

d_call: TRBD2
j_call: TRBJ2-7
v_call: TRBV27
clone_size: -
cdr3_nt: TGTGCCAGCCGGACTAGCGCCCACGAGCAGTACTTC
cdr3_aa: CASRTSAHEQYF

d_call: -
j_call: TRBJ2-7
v_call: TRBV6-1
clone_size: -
cdr3_nt: TGTGCCAGCAGTCAAAGTACAGGTGCCTACGAGCAGTACTTC
cdr3_aa: CASSQSTGAYEQYF

d_call: -
j_call: TRBJ1-2
v_call: TRBV5-1
clone_size: -
cdr3_nt: TGCGCCAGCAGCGTACCGACCGCCGGGAGTGGCTACACCTTC
cdr3_aa: CASSVPTAGSGYTF